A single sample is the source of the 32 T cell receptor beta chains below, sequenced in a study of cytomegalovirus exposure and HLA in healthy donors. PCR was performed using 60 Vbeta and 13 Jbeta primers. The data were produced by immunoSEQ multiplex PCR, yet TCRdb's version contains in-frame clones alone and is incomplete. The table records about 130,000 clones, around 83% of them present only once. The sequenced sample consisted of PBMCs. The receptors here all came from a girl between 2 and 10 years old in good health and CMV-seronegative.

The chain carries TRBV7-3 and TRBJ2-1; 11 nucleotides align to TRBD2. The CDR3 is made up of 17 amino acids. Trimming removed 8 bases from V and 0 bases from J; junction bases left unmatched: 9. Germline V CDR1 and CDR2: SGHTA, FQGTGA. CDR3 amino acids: CASSLAGGSSSYNEQFF. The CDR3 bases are TGTGCCAGCTCTCTAGCGGGGGGCTCCAGCTCCTACAATGAGCAGTTCTTC.

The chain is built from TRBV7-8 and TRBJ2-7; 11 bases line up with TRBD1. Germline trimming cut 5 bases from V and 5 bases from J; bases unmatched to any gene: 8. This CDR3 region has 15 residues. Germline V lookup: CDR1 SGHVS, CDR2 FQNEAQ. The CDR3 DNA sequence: TGTGCCAGCAGCCTCGGACAGGGGGCTGTGAACGAGCAGTACTTC. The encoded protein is CASSLGQGAVNEQYF.

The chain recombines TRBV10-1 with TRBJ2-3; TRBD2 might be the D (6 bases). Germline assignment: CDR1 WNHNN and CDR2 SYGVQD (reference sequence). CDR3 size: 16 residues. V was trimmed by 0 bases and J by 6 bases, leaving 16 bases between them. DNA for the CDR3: TGCGCCAGCAGTGAGTCGGACTACGGGGTTAGGGATACGCAGTATTTT. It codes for CASSESDYGVRDTQYF.

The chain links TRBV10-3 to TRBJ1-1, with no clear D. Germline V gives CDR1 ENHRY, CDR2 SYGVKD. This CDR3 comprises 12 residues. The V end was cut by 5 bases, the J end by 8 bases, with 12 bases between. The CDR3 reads CAISSGSREAFF. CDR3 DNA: TGTGCCATCAGTTCGGGTTCGCGGGAAGCTTTCTTT.

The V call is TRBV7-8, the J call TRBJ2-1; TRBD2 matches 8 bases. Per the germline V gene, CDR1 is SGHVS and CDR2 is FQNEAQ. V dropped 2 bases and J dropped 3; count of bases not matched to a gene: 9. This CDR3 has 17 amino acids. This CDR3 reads CASSLKKAGASYNEQFF. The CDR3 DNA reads TGTGCCAGCAGCTTAAAAAAAGCGGGAGCCAGCTACAATGAGCAGTTCTTC.

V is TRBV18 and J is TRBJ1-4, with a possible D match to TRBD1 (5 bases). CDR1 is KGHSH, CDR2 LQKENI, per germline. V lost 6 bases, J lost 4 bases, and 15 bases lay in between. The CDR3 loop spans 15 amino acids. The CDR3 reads CASSLTGAGNEKLFF. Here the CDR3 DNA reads TGTGCCAGCTCGCTCACAGGAGCGGGTAATGAAAAACTGTTTTTT.

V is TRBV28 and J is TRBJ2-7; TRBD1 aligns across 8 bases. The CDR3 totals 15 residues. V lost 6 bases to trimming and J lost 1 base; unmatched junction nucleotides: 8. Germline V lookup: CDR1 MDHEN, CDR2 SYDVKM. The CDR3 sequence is CASSKSGQGSYEQYF. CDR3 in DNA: TGTGCCAGCAGCAAATCAGGACAGGGATCCTACGAGCAGTACTTC.

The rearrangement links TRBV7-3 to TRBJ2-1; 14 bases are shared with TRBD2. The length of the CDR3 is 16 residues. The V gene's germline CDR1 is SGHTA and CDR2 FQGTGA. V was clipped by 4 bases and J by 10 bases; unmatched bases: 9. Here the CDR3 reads CASSSRLAGGPIEQFF. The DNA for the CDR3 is TGTGCCAGCAGCTCCCGACTAGCGGGAGGGCCTATAGAGCAGTTCTTC.

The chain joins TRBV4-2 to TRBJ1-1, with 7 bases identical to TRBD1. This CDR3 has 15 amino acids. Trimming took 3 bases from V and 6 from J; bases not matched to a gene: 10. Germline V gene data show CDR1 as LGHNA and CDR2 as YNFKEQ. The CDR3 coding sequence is TGTGCCAGCAGCCAGGTTCAACAGGGGTTGTCTGAAGCTTTCTTT. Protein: CASSQVQQGLSEAFF.

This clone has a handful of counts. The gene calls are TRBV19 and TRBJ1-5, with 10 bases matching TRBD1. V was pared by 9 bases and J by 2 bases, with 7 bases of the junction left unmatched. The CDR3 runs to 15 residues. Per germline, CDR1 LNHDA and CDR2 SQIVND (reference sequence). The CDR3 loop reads CASTPDRGRNQPQHF. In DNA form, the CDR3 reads TGTGCCAGCACCCCCGACAGGGGGCGCAATCAGCCCCAGCATTTT.

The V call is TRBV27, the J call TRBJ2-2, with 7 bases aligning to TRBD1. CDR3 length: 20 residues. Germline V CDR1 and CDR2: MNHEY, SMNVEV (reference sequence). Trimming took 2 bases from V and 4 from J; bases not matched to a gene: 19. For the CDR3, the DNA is TGTGCCAGCAGTTTAAATCGACACTCAACAGGGGCTCGGGGCACCGGGGAGCTGTTTTTT. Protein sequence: CASSLNRHSTGARGTGELFF.

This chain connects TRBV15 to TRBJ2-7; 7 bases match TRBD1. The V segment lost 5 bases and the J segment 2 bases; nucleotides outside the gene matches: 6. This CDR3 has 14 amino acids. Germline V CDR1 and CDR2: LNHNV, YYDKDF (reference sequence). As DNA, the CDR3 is TGTGCCACCAGCGGCCGGGACAGCACCTACGAGCAGTACTTC. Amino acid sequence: CATSGRDSTYEQYF.

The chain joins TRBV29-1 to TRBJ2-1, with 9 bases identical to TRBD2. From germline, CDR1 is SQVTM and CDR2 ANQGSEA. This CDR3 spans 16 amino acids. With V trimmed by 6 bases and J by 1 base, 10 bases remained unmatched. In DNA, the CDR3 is TGCAGCGTCGCGAAAGGAAGCGGGAGGTCCTACAATGAGCAGTTCTTC. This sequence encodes CSVAKGSGRSYNEQFF.

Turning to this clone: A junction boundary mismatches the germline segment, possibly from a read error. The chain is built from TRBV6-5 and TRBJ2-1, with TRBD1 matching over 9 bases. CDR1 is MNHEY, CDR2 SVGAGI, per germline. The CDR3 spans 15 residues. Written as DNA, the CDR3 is TGTGTCAGCAGTACTTGGGACAGGGTAAACGATGAGCAGTTCTTC. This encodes CVSSTWDRVNDEQFF.

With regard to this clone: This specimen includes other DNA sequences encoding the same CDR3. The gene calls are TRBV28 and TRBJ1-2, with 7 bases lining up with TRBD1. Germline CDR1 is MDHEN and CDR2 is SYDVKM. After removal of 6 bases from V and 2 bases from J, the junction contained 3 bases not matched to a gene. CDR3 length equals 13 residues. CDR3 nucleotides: TGTGCCAGCAGGCCGACAGGGAACTATGGCTACACCTTC. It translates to CASRPTGNYGYTF.

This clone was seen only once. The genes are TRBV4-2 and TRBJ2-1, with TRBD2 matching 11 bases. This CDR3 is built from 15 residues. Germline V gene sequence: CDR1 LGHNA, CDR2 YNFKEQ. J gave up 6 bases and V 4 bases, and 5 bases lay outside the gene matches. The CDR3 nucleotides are TGTGCCAGCAGCCCTGTACTAGCGGGAGTCAATGAGCAGTTCTTC. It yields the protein CASSPVLAGVNEQFF.

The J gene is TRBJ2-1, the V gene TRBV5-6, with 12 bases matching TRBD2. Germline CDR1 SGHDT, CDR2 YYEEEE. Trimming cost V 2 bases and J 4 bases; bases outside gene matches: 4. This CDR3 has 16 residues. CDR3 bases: TGTGCCAGCAGCTTCTCTACTAGCGGGAGGTACAATGAGCAGTTCTTC. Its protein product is CASSFSTSGRYNEQFF. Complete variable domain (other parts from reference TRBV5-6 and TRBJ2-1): DAGVTQSPTHLIKTRGQQVTLRCSPKSGHDTVSWYQQALGQGPQFIFQYYEEEERQRGNFPDRFSGHQFPNYSSELNVNALLLGDSALYLCASSFSTSGRYNEQFFGPGTRLTVL.

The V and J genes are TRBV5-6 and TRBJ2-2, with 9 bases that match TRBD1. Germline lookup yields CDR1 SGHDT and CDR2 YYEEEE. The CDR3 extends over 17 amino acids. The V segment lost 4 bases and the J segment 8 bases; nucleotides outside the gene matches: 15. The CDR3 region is CASSTDRGLSTLGELFF. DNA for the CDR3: TGTGCCAGCAGCACGGACAGGGGACTCAGCACCTTGGGGGAGCTGTTTTTT.

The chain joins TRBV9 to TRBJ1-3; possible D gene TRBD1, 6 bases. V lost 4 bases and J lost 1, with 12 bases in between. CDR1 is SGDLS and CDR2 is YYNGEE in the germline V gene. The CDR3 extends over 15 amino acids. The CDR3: CASSPRQGSGNTIYF. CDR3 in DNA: TGTGCCAGCAGCCCCCGCCAGGGGTCTGGAAACACCATATATTTT.

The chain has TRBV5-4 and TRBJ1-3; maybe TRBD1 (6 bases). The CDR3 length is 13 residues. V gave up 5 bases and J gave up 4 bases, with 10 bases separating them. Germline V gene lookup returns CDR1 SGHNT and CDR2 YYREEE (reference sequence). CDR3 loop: CASSPGVGNTIYF. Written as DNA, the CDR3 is TGTGCCAGCAGTCCAGGGGTAGGAAACACCATATATTTT.

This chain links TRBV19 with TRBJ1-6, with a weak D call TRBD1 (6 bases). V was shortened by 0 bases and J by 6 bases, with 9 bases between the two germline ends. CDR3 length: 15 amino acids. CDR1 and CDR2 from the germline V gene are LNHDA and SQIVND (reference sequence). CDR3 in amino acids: CASSIDWTANSPLHF. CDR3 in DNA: TGTGCCAGTAGTATAGATTGGACAGCTAATTCACCCCTCCACTTT. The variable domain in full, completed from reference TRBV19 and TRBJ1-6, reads DGGITQSPKYLFRKEGQNVTLSCEQNLNHDAMYWYRQDPGQGLRLIYYSQIVNDFQKGDIAEGYSVSREKKESFPLTVTSAQKNPTAFYLCASSIDWTANSPLHFGNGTRLTVT.

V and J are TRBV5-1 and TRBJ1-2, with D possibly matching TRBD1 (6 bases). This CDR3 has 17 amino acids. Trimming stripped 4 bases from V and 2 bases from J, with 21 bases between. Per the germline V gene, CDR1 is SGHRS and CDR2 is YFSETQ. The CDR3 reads CASSRKHPRDKNYGYTF. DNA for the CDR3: TGCGCCAGCAGCCGAAAACACCCTCGGGACAAAAACTATGGCTACACCTTC.

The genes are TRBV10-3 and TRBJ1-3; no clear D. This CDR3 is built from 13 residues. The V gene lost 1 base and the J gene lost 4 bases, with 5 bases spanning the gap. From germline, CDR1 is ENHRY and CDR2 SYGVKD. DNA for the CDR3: TGTGCCATCAGTGAGTGGAGAGGAAACACCATATATTTT. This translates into CAISEWRGNTIYF.

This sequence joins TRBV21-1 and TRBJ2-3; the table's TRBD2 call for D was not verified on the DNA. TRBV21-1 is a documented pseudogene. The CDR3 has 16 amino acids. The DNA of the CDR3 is TGTGCCAGCAGCACCCCGCTAGCGGGGGACACAGATACGCAGTATTTT. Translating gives CASSTPLAGDTDTQYF.

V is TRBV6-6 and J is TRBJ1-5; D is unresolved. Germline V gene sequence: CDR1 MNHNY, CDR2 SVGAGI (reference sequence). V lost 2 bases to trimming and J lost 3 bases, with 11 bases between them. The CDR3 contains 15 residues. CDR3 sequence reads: CASSYPGEVNQPQHF. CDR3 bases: TGTGCCAGCAGTTACCCCGGGGAGGTCAATCAGCCCCAGCATTTT.

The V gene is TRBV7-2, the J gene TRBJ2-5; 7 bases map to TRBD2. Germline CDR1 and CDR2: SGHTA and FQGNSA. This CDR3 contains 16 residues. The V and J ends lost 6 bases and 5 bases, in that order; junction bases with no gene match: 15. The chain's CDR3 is CASRGRERGLGETQYF. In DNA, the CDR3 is TGTGCCAGCAGGGGGAGGGAGCGGGGCCTTGGCGAGACCCAGTACTTC.

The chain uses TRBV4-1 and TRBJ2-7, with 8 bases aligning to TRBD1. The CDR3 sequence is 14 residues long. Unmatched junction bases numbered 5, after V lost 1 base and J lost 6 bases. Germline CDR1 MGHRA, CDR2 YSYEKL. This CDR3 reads CASSQAPQGAEQYF. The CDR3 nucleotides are TGCGCCAGCAGCCAAGCCCCCCAGGGGGCCGAGCAGTACTTC.

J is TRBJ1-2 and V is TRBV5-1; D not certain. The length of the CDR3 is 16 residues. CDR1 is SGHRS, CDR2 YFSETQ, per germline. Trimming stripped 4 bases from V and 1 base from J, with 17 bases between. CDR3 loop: CASSLHRRRNNYGYTF. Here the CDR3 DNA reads TGCGCCAGCAGCCTACACCGACGGCGGAATAACTATGGCTACACCTTC.

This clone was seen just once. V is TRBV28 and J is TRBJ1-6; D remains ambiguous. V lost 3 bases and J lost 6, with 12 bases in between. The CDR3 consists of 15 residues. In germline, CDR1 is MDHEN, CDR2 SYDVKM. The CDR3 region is CASSFVERRNSPLHF. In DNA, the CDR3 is TGTGCCAGCAGTTTCGTGGAGAGGCGTAATTCACCCCTCCACTTT.

The CDR3 region is CASSQTSGASYEQYF. CDR3 DNA: TGTGCCAGCAGCCAAACTAGCGGGGCCTCCTACGAGCAGTACTTC. This chain connects TRBV14 to TRBJ2-7, with 10 bases lining up with TRBD2. Trimming removed 2 bases from V and 0 bases from J; junction bases left unmatched: 1. Germline CDR1 SGHDN, CDR2 FVKESK. The CDR3 spans 15 residues.

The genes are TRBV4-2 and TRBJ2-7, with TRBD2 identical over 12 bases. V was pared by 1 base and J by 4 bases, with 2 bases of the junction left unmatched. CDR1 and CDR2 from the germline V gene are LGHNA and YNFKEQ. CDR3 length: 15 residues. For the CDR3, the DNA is TGTGCCAGCAGCCAAGGGACTAGCGGGGCATACGAGCAGTACTTC. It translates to CASSQGTSGAYEQYF.

The CDR3 sequence: CASSVGREAYYGYTF. The CDR3 region has the DNA TGTGCCAGCAGCGTAGGGAGGGAGGCCTACTATGGCTACACCTTC. The chain carries TRBV9 and TRBJ1-2; D gene uncertain. CDR3 length: 15 residues. V lost 0 bases to trimming and J lost 3 bases, with 12 bases between them. Germline lookup yields CDR1 SGDLS and CDR2 YYNGEE.